Described below is a single T cell receptor beta chain sequence and its context. The specificity of this receptor is unknown. No base qualities exist here, and no much larger clone lies one base off it. In light of the paper, this sample's time point label describes: pre-treatment sample, taken before nivolumab and TIL therapy. Adults with stage 4 NSCLC were enrolled from October 2017 to early 2020 in a dual-center phase I trial. The samples were drawn from an open-label, single-arm phase I trial testing tumor-infiltrating lymphocyte therapy combined with nivolumab in advanced non-small cell lung cancer. Blood mononuclear cells from EDTA tubes were isolated by Ficoll gradient, snap-frozen as pellets, and DNA was extracted with a Qiagen mini-prep kit. The immunoSEQ v3 hsTCRB kit was used to amplify TCR beta CDR3 regions from genomic DNA through bias-controlled multiplex PCR. TCR libraries were sequenced on an Illumina NextSeq 500 to around 2 million read pairs for survey level or roughly 4.5-6 million for deep level. In the authors' own workflow: The immunoSEQ Analyzer software assigned V, D and J genes, filtered out non-productive sequences, and reported clonality. To compare repertoires between infused TIL and blood, productive Simpson clonality was used along with the Morisita overlap index of productive TRB rearrangements. The absolute count of a clonotype in blood was estimated by multiplying the lymphocyte count by the CD3+ fraction and by the productive frequency of the clone. TCRdb stores this immuneACCESS table with in-frame sequences only. Part of the clones is absent; in the studies checked, under half of the shortfall reflects unresolved V genes, and no reason is known for the rest. D and trimming were read from the DNA, whereas the V and J calls and clone size are those reported in that table. The sample profile shows about 21,000 clones; approximately 70% of them were found once. Approximately 2% of the sample is in the top ten clones.

Trimming leaves V shorter by 0 bases and J shorter by 8 bases, with the junction holding 9 bases beyond the gene matches. Looking up the germline V gene yields CDR1 MNHEY and CDR2 SVGAGI. The CDR3 spans 16 residues, from the cysteine through the phenylalanine. Only CDR3 DNA is held: 48 bases, read in frame from base 1. These data come from a study of TIL therapy for anti-PD-1-resistant metastatic lung cancer (dated by TCRdb to the early 2020s). Turning to the overall study: Tumors were harvested prior to any PD-1/PD-L1 blockade, after which nivolumab was administered to patients, and lymphodepletion, expanded TIL infusion and IL-2 were given to patients who progressed. Enrolled patients had a median age of about 50 years (range 38-75) and a median tumor PD-L1 proportion score of less than 7%. The cohort was composed predominantly of lung adenocarcinoma, with a few EGFR-mutant and two ALK-rearranged tumors included, and half of patients were identified as current or former smokers. A median non-synonymous tumor mutation burden of more than 1.2 mutations per megabase was determined across the cohort by whole-exome sequencing. T cell receptor beta sequencing of tumor and peripheral blood served to follow clonotypes across the tumor, the expanded TIL product, and serial blood samples. General conclusions and limits of the study: The study protocol defined all tumor marker inferences as exploratory. Generalizability was limited because the cohort was highly selected, with more treatment-naive, never-smoker and oncogene-addicted patients included than is typical. Infused TIL clonotypes partially replaced the baseline peripheral repertoire then decayed over months, with no apparent association between persistence and response.

Sequencing was performed on blood, taken at baseline. The receptor was derived from a person between 25 and 79 years old with non-small cell lung cancer. This receptor chain uses TRBV6-5 and TRBJ2-2; TRBD2 matches 7 bases in the middle. The CDR3 corresponds to CASSYSAGATWGELFF. The DNA sequence follows: TGTGCCAGCAGTTACTCGGCGGGAGCCACCTGGGGGGAGCTGTTTTTT.